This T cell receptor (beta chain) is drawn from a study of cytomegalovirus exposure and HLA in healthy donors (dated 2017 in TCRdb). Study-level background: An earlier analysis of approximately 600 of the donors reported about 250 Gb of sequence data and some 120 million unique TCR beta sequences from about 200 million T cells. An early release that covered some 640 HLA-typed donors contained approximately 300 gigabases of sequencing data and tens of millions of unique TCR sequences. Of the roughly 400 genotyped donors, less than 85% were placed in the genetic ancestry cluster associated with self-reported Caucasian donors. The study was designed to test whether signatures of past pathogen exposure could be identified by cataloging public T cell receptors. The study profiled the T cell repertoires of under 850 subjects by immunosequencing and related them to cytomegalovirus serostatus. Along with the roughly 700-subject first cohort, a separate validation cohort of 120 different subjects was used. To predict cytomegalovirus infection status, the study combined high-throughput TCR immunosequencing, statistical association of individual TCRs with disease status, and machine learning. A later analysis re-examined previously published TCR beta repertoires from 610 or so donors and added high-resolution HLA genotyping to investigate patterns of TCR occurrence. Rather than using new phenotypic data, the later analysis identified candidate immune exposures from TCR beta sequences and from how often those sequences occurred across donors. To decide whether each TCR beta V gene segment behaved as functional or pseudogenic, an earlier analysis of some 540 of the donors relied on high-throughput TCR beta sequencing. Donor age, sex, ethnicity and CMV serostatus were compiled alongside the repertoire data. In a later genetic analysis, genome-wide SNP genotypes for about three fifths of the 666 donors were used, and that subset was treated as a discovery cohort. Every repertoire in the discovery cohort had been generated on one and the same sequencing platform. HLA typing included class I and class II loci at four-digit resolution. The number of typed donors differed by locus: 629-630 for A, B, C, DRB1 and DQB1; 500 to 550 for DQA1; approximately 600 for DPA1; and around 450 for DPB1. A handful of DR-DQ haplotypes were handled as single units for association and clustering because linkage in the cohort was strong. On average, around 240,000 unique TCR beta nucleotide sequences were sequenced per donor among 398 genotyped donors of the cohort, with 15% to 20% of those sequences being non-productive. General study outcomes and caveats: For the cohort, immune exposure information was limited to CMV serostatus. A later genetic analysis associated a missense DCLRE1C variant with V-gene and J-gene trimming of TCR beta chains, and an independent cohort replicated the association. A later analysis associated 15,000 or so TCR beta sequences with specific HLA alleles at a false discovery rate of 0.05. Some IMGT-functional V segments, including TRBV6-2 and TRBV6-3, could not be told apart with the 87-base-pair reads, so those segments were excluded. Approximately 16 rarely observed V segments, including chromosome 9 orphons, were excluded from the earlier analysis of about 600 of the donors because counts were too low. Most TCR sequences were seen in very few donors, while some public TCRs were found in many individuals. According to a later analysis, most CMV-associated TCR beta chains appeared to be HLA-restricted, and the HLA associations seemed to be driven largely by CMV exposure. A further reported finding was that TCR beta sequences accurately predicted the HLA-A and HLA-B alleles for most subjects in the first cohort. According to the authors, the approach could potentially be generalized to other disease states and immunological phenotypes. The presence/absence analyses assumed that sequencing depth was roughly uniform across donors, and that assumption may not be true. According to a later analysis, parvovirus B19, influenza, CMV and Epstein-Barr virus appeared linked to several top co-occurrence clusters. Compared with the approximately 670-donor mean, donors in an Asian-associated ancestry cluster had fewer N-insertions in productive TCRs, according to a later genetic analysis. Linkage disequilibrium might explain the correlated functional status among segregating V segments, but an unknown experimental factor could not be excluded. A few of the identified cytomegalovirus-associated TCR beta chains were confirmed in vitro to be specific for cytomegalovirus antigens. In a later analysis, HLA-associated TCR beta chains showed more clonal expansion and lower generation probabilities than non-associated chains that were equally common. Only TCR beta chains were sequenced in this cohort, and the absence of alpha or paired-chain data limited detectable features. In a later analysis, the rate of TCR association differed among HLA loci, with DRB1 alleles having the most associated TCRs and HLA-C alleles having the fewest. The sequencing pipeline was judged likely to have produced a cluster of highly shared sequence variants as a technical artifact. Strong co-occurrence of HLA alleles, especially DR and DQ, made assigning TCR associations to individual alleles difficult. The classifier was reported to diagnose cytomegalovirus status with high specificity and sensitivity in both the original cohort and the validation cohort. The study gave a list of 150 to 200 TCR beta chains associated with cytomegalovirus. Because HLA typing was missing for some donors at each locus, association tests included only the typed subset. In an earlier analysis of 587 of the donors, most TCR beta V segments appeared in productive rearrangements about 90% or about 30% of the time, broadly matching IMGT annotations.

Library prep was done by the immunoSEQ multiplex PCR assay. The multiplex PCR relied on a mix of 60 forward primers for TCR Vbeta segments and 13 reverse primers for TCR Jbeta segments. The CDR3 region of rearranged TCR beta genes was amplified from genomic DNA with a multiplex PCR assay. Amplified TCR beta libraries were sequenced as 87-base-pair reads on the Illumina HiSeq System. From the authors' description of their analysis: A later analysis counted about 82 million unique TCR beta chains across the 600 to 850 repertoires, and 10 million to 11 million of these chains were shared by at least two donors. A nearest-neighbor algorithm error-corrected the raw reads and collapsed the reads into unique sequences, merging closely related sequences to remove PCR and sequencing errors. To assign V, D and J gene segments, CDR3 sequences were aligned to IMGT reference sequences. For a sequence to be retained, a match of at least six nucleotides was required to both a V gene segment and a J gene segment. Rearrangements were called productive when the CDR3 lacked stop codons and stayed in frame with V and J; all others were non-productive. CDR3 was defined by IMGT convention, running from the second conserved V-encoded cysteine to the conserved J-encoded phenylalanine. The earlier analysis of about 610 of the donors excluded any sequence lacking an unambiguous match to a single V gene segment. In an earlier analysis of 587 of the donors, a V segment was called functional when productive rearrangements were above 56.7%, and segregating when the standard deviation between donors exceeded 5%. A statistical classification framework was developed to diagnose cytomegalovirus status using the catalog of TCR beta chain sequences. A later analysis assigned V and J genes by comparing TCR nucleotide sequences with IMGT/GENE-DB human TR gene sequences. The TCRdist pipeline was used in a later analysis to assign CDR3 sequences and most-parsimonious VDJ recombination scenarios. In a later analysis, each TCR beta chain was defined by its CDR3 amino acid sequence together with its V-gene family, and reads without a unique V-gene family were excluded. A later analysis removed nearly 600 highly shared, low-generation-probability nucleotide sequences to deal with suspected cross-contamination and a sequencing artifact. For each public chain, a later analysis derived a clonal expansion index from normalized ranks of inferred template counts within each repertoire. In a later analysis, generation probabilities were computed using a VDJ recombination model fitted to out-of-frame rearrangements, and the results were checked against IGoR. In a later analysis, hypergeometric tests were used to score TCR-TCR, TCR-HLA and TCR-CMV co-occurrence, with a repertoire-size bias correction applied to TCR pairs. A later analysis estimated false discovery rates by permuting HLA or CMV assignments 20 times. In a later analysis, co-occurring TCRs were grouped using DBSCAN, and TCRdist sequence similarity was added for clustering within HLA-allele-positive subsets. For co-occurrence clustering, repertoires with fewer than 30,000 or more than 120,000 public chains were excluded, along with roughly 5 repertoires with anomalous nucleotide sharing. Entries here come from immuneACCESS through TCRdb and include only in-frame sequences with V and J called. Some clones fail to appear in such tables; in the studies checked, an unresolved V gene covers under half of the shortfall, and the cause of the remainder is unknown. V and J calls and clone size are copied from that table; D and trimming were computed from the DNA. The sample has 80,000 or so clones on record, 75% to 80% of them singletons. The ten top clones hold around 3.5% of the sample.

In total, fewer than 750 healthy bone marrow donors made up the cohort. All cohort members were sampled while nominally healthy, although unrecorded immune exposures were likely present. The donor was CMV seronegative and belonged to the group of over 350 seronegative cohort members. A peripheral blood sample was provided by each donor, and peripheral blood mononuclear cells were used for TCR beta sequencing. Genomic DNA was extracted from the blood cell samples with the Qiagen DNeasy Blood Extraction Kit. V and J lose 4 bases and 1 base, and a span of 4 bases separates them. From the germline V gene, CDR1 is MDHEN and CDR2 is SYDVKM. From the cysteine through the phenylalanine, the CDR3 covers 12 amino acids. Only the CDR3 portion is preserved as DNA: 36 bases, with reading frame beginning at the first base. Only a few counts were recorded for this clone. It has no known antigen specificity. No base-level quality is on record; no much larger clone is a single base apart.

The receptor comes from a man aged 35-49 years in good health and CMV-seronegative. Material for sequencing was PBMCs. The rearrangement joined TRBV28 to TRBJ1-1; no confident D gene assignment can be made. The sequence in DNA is TGTGCCAGCAGTTCCTCGAACACTGAAGCTTTCTTT. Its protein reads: CASSSSNTEAFF.